One and the same sample provided the 21 T cell receptor beta chains below, sequenced in a study of cytomegalovirus exposure and HLA in healthy donors. The PCR was carried out with 60 Vbeta primers and 13 Jbeta primers. The data were produced by immunoSEQ multiplex PCR, yet TCRdb's version contains in-frame clones alone and is incomplete. This sample carries under 120,000 clones, more than 60% of them seen once, and the ten largest clones take more than 4.5%. Sequenced: PBMCs. Receptor source: a female donor in good health and CMV-seropositive.

Details on this clone: Germline is not matched at one junction end, which may reflect a read error. The chain has TRBV7-2 and TRBJ2-1, with TRBD2 matching over 10 bases. The CDR3 runs to 13 residues. Germline CDR1 is SGHTA and CDR2 is FQGNSA. The DNA of the CDR3 is TGTGCCAGCAGCACCCGACGACTAGCGGGCTTGCTCTTC. Amino acid sequence: CASSTRRLAGLLF.

V is TRBV5-1 and J is TRBJ1-2; the D gene is possibly TRBD1 (5 bases). The germline CDR1 and CDR2 sequences are SGHRS and YFSETQ. Trimming removed 0 bases from V and 4 bases from J, with 10 bases in between. This CDR3 spans 14 amino acids. CDR3 region: CASSLALQGYGYTF. As DNA, the CDR3 is TGCGCCAGCAGCTTGGCCCTGCAGGGCTATGGCTACACCTTC.

The V call is TRBV7-2, the J call TRBJ1-2; 7 nucleotides line up with TRBD1. From germline, CDR1 is SGHTA and CDR2 FQGNSA. The V and J ends lost 4 bases and 7 bases, in that order; junction bases with no gene match: 6. CDR3 size: 13 residues. This chain's CDR3 is CASSSQNRGGYTF. The CDR3 region has the DNA TGTGCCAGCAGCTCGCAAAACAGGGGTGGCTACACCTTC.

This rearrangement joins TRBV5-4 to TRBJ1-2; the match to TRBD1 covers 8 bases. CDR1 is SGHNT, CDR2 YYREEE, per germline (reference sequence). J was trimmed by 5 bases and V by 2 bases; bases with no gene match: 5. This CDR3 has 14 residues. The CDR3: CASSFQGAMYGYTF. For the CDR3, the DNA is TGTGCCAGCAGCTTCCAGGGGGCGATGTATGGCTACACCTTC.

The rearrangement joins TRBV2 to TRBJ1-6, with D hard to call. From germline, CDR1 is SNHLY and CDR2 FYNNEI. CDR3 size: 15 residues. Trimming took 6 bases from V and 3 from J, leaving 12 bases between them. In DNA, the CDR3 is TGTGCCAGCAGCGCCCGGGAACGCTATAATTCACCCCTCCACTTT. Protein product: CASSARERYNSPLHF. The whole variable domain, remainder taken from reference TRBV2 and TRBJ1-6, is EPEVTQTPSHQVTQMGQEVILRCVPISNHLYFYWYRQILGQKVEFLVSFYNNEISEKSEIFDDQFSVERPDGSNFTLKIRSTKLEDSAMYFCASSARERYNSPLHFGNGTRLTVT.

This sequence joins TRBV18 and TRBJ1-3; D call uncertain. V was cut by 0 bases and J by 8 bases, with 14 bases left in between. Germline assignment: CDR1 KGHSH and CDR2 LQKENI. CDR3 length: 15 amino acids. CDR3 sequence: CASSPPQRAGYTIYF. The CDR3 DNA reads as TGTGCCAGCTCACCACCGCAAAGGGCGGGGTACACCATATATTTT.

This clone was seen a handful of times. This rearrangement joins TRBV5-1 to TRBJ2-7; TRBD2 matches at 10 bases. Per germline, CDR1 SGHRS and CDR2 YFSETQ. V was pared by 4 bases and J by 0 bases, with 4 bases of the junction left unmatched. The CDR3 is 15 amino acids. CDR3 amino acids: CASSHGTSDSYEQYF. CDR3 nucleotide sequence: TGCGCCAGCAGCCACGGGACTAGCGACTCCTACGAGCAGTACTTC.

This chain uses TRBV11-2 with TRBJ2-1; no clear D. Germline V CDR1 and CDR2: SGHAT, FQNNGV. CDR3 length: 13 residues. Trimming left V 5 bases short and J 3 bases short, with 8 bases between. The CDR3 DNA reads TGTGCCAGCAGCCTCAGGAACTACAATGAGCAGTTCTTC. Its translation is CASSLRNYNEQFF. The full variable domain, its missing parts supplied by reference TRBV11-2 and TRBJ2-1, is EAGVAQSPRYKIIEKRQSVAFWCNPISGHATLYWYQQILGQGPKLLIQFQNNGVVDDSQLPKDRFSAERLKGVDSTLKIQPAKLEDSAVYLCASSLRNYNEQFFGPGTRLTVL.

The J gene is TRBJ1-6, the V gene TRBV5-1, with 10 bases fitting TRBD1. This CDR3 is built from 15 residues. The J segment lost 11 bases and the V segment lost 4 bases, leaving 9 bases of the junction unmatched. Germline V gene data show CDR1 as SGHRS and CDR2 as YFSETQ. The CDR3 loop reads CASSARDRGPAPLHF. Here the CDR3 DNA reads TGCGCCAGCAGCGCCCGGGACAGGGGACCGGCACCCCTCCACTTT.

The CDR3: CASSLGGASSSYNEQFF. For the CDR3, the DNA is TGTGCCAGCAGCTTAGGCGGTGCTTCGAGCTCCTACAATGAGCAGTTCTTC. The chain combines TRBV11-2 with TRBJ2-1; unclear D gene. The CDR3 has 17 residues. The germline V gene encodes CDR1 SGHAT and CDR2 FQNNGV. V shed 1 base and J shed 0 bases, with 13 bases lying between them.

CDR3 loop: CASRAGQGRDGYTF. As DNA, the CDR3 is TGTGCCAGCAGAGCCGGACAGGGAAGGGATGGCTACACCTTC. The chain combines TRBV9 with TRBJ1-2; TRBD1 aligns across 8 bases. Germline V CDR1 and CDR2: SGDLS, YYNGEE. The CDR3 runs 14 residues. Unmatched junction bases numbered 9, after V lost 5 bases and J lost 6 bases.

V is TRBV19 and J is TRBJ2-3; possibly TRBD2 for D (6 bases). CDR1 is LNHDA, CDR2 SQIVND, per germline (reference sequence). The ends were cut back, 3 bases at V and 0 bases at J, with 10 bases in the middle. The CDR3 consists of 15 residues. The CDR3 reads CASSMRGTSTDTQYF. CDR3 nucleotides: TGTGCCAGTAGTATGCGGGGAACTAGCACAGATACGCAGTATTTT.

V and J are TRBV4-1 and TRBJ1-1; no clear D. Germline V lookup: CDR1 MGHRA, CDR2 YSYEKL. The CDR3 contains 16 residues. The V gene lost 1 base and the J gene lost 3 bases, with 15 bases spanning the gap. CDR3: CASSQGRELAHTEAFF. The CDR3 coding sequence is TGCGCCAGCAGCCAAGGGCGGGAATTGGCACACACTGAAGCTTTCTTT.

This rearrangement joins TRBV30 to TRBJ2-5, with TRBD2 identical over 15 bases. This CDR3 has 15 residues. The V segment lost 3 bases and the J segment 5 bases; nucleotides outside the gene matches: 4. Germline V CDR1 and CDR2: GTSNPN, SVGIG (reference sequence). The CDR3 spells CAWSRTSGRGETQYF. CDR3 bases: TGTGCCTGGAGCCGGACTAGCGGGAGGGGGGAGACCCAGTACTTC.

This rearrangement joins TRBV28 to TRBJ2-7; 9 positions agree with TRBD1. V trimming: 6 bases; J trimming: 2 bases; junction bases outside the gene matches: 14. This CDR3 spans 17 amino acids. The germline CDR1 and CDR2 sequences are MDHEN and SYDVKM. The CDR3 loop reads CASSTSPGTGQTYEQYF. In DNA form, the CDR3 reads TGTGCCAGCAGCACATCCCCCGGGACAGGGCAAACCTACGAGCAGTACTTC.

The rearrangement uses TRBV2 and TRBJ2-1; TRBD2 matches at 8 bases. The CDR3 covers 15 residues. J gave up 2 bases and V 8 bases, and 8 bases lay outside the gene matches. In germline, CDR1 is SNHLY, CDR2 FYNNEI. The CDR3 spells CASPAGALTYNEQFF. CDR3 nucleotide sequence: TGTGCCAGCCCAGCGGGAGCTCTGACCTACAATGAGCAGTTCTTC.

The chain links TRBV7-2 to TRBJ1-1, with 8 bases lining up with TRBD1. The V gene end was trimmed by 1 base and the J gene end by 4 bases; junction bases not matched to a gene: 5. Per the germline V gene, CDR1 is SGHTA and CDR2 is FQGNSA. This CDR3 has 15 residues. The CDR3 region is CASSLERTGSTEAFF. The CDR3 DNA reads TGTGCCAGCAGCTTAGAGCGGACAGGGAGCACTGAAGCTTTCTTT.

This clone has only a few counts. The chain joins TRBV5-1 to TRBJ2-7; TRBD1 matches 10 bases. The CDR3 is 14 amino acids. Germline CDR1 SGHRS, CDR2 YFSETQ. With V trimmed by 4 bases and J by 6 bases, 7 bases remained unmatched. CDR3 protein: CASSRDRGVGEQYF. DNA of the CDR3: TGCGCCAGCAGCAGGGACAGGGGTGTTGGCGAGCAGTACTTC.

In this sample, this clone turned up a few times. This rearrangement joins TRBV2 to TRBJ2-7; tentative D call: TRBD1 (5 bases). Trimming took off 4 bases at V and 5 bases at J, with 18 bases between the two ends. The CDR3 has 15 amino acids. Germline V gives CDR1 SNHLY, CDR2 FYNNEI. DNA for the CDR3: TGTGCCAGCAGTGTGGGGCATCGGGTTGACCACGAGCAGTACTTC. Its protein is CASSVGHRVDHEQYF.

The chain combines TRBV7-2 with TRBJ1-5, with D uncertain. The V gene's germline CDR1 is SGHTA and CDR2 FQGNSA. This CDR3 has 14 residues. V dropped 1 base and J dropped 4 bases, with 8 bases sitting between them. This chain's CDR3 is CASSLVANNQPQHF. CDR3 in DNA: TGTGCCAGCAGCTTAGTGGCCAATAATCAGCCCCAGCATTTT.

V gene TRBV7-2 combines with J gene TRBJ2-4, with D uncertain. Trimming took 5 bases from V and 7 from J, leaving 15 bases between them. The CDR3 sequence is 14 residues long. Germline-derived CDR1 and CDR2 are SGHTA and FQGNSA. CDR3 loop: CASSHTTVGNIQYF. CDR3 bases: TGTGCCAGCAGCCACACCACAGTCGGTAACATTCAGTACTTC.